This T cell receptor beta chain was sequenced during a study of blood T cell repertoires in COVID-19. Across the study: PBMCs, B-cell-depleted T cells, or T cells provided the cDNA or gDNA that made up the material.

Measured with immunoSEQ multiplex PCR; TCRdb has only the in-frame clones, and not every one. In the table there are 150,000 to 200,000 clones, roughly 84% of which are singletons. Sample: peripheral blood. This receptor was identified in a man aged 60 to 75 who had recovered from COVID-19.

The CDR3 region is CASSVGTPNTGELFF. The CDR3 bases are TGTGCCAGCAGCGTAGGAACACCTAACACCGGGGAGCTGTTTTTT. The V gene is TRBV9, the J gene TRBJ2-2, with D unresolved. Trimming stripped 0 bases from V and 2 bases from J, with 8 bases between. The CDR3 sequence is 15 residues long. CDR1 and CDR2 from the germline V gene are SGDLS and YYNGEE.